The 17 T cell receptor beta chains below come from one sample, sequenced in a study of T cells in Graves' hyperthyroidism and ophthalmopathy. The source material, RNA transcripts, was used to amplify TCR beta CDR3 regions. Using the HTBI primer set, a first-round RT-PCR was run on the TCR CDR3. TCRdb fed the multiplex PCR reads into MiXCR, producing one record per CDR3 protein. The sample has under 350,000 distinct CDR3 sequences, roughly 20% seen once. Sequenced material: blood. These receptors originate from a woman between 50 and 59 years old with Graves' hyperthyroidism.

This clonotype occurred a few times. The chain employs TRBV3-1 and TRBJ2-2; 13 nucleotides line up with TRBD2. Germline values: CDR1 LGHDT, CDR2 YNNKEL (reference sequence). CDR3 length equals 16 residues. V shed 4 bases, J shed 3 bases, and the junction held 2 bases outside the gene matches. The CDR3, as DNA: TGTGCCAGCAGCCCGGGACTAGCGGGGTACACCGGGGAGCTGTTTTTT. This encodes CASSPGLAGYTGELFF.

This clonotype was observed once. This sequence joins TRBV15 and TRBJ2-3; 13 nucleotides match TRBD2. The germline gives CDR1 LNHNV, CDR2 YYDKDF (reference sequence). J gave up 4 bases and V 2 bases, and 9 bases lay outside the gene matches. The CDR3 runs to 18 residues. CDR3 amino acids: CATSRKRTSGSDADTQYF. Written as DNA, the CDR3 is TGTGCCACCAGCAGAAAACGGACTAGCGGGAGTGATGCAGATACGCAGTATTTT.

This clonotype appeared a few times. This chain's CDR3 is CASSLGGAGGHNEQFF. CDR3 in DNA: TGTGCCAGCAGCTTGGGGGGGGCAGGGGGGCACAATGAGCAGTTCTTC. The chain carries TRBV5-4 and TRBJ2-1, with D perhaps TRBD1 (7 bases). Trimming left V 0 bases short and J 5 bases short, with 15 bases between. Germline V gene sequence: CDR1 SGHNT, CDR2 YYREEE (reference sequence). This CDR3 is built from 16 residues.

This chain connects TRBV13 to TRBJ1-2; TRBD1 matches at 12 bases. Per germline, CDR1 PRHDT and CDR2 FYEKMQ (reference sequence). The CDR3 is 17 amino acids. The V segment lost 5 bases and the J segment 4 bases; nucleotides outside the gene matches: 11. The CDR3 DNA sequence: TGTGCCAGCAGCCCTAACCCCGGGACAGGGGGCACCTATGGCTACACCTTC. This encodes CASSPNPGTGGTYGYTF.

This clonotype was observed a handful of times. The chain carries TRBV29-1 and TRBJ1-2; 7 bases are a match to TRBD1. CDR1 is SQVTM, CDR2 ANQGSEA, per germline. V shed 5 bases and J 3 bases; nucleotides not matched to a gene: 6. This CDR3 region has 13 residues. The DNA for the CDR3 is TGCAGCGTTTCTACAGGGGCTGACTATGGCTACACCTTC. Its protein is CSVSTGADYGYTF.

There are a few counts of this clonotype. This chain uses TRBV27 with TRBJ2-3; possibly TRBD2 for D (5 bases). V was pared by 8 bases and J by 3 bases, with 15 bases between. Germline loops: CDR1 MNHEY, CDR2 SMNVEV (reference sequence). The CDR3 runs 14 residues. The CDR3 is CASGMGSSTDTQYF. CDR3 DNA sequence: TGTGCCAGCGGGATGGGGAGCAGTACAGATACGCAGTATTTT.

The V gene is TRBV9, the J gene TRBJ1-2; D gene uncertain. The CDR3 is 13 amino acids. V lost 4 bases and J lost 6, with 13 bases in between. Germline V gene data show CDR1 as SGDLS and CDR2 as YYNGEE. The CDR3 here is CASSIDAGNGYTF. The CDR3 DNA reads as TGTGCCAGCAGCATAGACGCGGGAAATGGCTACACCTTC. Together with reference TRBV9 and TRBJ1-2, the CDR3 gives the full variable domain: DSGVTQTPKHLITATGQRVTLRCSPRSGDLSVYWYQQSLDQGLQFLIQYYNGEERAKGNILERFSAQQFPDLHSELNLSSLELGDSALYFCASSIDAGNGYTFGSGTRLTVV.

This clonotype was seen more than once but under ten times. CDR3 nucleotide sequence: TGTGCCAGCAGCAACCACCTCCCCGAGACCCAGTACTTC. This sequence encodes CASSNHLPETQYF. The chain is built from TRBV7-9 and TRBJ2-5; no clear D. This CDR3 has 13 amino acids. The V end lost 5 bases, the J end lost 5 bases, and 12 bases lay between the germline ends. Germline assignment: CDR1 SEHNR and CDR2 FQNEAQ (reference sequence). Supplemented by reference TRBV7-9 and TRBJ2-5, the full variable domain reads DTGVSQNPRHKITKRGQNVTFRCDPISEHNRLYWYRQTLGQGPEFLTYFQNEAQLEKSRLLSDRFSAERPKGSFSTLEIQRTEQGDSAMYLCASSNHLPETQYFGPGTRLLVL.

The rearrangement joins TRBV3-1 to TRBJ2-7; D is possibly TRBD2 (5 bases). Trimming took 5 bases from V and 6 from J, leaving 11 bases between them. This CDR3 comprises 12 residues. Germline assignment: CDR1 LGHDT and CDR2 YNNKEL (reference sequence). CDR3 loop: CASSSRGLEQYF. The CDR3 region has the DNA TGTGCCAGCAGCTCAAGAGGACTCGAGCAGTACTTC.

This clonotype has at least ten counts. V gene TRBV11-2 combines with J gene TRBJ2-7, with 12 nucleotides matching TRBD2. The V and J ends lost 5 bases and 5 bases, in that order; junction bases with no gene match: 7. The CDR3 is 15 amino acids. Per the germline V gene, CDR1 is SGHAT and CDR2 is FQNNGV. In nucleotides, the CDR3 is TGTGCCAGCAGCACACGGACTAGCGGGAATCACGAGCAGTACTTC. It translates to CASSTRTSGNHEQYF.

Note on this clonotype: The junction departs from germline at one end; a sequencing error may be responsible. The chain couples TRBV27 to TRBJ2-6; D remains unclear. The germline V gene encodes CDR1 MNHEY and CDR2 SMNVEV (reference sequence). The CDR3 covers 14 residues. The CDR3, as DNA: TGTGCCAGCAGACTTAATCCTGGAGCCAACGTCCTGACTTTC. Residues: CASRLNPGANVLTF.

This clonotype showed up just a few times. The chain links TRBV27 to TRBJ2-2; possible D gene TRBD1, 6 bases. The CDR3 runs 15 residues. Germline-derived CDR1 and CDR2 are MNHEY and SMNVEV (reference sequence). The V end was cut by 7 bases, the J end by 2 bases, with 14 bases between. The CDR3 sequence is CASTFGDTNTGELFF. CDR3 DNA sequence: TGTGCCAGCACCTTCGGGGACACCAACACCGGGGAGCTGTTTTTT.

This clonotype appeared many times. The chain's CDR3 is CAWTGRGLQETQYF. CDR3 coding DNA: TGTGCCTGGACGGGCCGGGGACTCCAAGAGACCCAGTACTTC. V usage is TRBV30 and J usage is TRBJ2-5; a possible D gene is TRBD2 (6 bases). Germline-derived CDR1 and CDR2 are GTSNPN and SVGIG (reference sequence). CDR3 size: 14 residues. Trimming removed 4 bases from V and 1 base from J, with 13 bases in between.

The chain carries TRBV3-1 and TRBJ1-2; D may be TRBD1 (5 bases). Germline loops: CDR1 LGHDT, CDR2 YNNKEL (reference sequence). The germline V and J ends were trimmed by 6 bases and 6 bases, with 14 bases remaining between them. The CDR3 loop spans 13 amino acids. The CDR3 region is CASRDVRGHGYTF. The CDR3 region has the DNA TGTGCCAGCAGGGACGTCCGGGGACATGGCTACACCTTC.

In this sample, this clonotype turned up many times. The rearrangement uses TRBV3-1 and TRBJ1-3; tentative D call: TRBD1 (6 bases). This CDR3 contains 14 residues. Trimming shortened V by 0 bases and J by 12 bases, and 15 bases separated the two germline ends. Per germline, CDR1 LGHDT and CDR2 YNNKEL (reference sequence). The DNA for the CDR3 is TGTGCCAGCAGCCAAGATACCAGACAGGAGGACATATATTTT. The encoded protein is CASSQDTRQEDIYF.

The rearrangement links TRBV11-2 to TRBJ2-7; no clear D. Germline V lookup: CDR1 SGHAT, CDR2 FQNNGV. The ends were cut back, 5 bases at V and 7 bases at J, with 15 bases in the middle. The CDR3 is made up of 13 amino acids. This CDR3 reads CASSQDHPGEQYF. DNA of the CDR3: TGTGCCAGCAGCCAAGATCACCCTGGGGAGCAGTACTTC.

The CDR3 loop reads CASSKTGSHQPQHF. For the CDR3, the DNA is TGTGCCAGTAGTAAGACAGGGAGCCATCAGCCCCAGCATTTT. The chain uses TRBV19 and TRBJ1-5, with 7 nucleotides matching TRBD1. The CDR3 is 14 residues long. Germline lookup yields CDR1 LNHDA and CDR2 SQIVND (reference sequence). The junction had 5 bases not matched to a gene; V was cut back by 4 bases and J by 5 bases.